Sample share makes the clone carrying this T cell receptor beta chain medium-sized. TRB rearrangements were amplified by multiplex PCR with BIOMED2 TRB-A/B primers. TCRdb called the multiplex PCR reads again in MiXCR, with one record for every CDR3 protein. This sample yields a few thousand distinct CDR3 sequences, of which approximately 23% are seen a single time; under 30% belongs to the top ten. Germline loops: CDR1 LNHDA, CDR2 SQIVND (reference sequence). The V end lost 1 base, the J end lost 5 bases, and 8 bases lay between the germline ends. The CDR3 consists of 13 residues. Each TRB amplification used about 250-550 ng of genomic DNA from blood. The data originate from a study of T and B cells in COVID-19 patients. Across the study: The recovered patients had mostly mild to moderate COVID-19 with outpatient management.

What was sequenced was blood. The clonotype originates from a human donor with active COVID-19. The V and J genes are TRBV19 and TRBJ2-5, with D possibly matching TRBD2 (5 bases). The CDR3 sequence: CASSIASQETQYF. CDR3 sequence (DNA): TGTGCCAGTAGTATAGCTAGCCAGGAGACCCAGTACTTC.